These 20 T cell receptor beta chains were all obtained from the same sample, sequenced in a study of high-grade serous ovarian cancer treatment subgroups. Method: immunoSEQ multiplex PCR; TCRdb's copy keeps in-frame clones and lacks some. In the table there are some 20,000 clones, around 74% of which are singletons. Tumor tissue was taken before any definitive surgery or chemotherapy was given. The specimen sequenced was tumor tissue. The origin of the receptors is a human donor with high-grade serous ovarian cancer.

This clone showed up just once. The chain couples TRBV28 to TRBJ2-5; TRBD2 aligns across 10 bases. Trimming took 6 bases from V and 5 from J; bases not matched to a gene: 15. Germline loops: CDR1 MDHEN, CDR2 SYDVKM. The CDR3 is 17 amino acids. The CDR3 coding sequence is TGTGCCAGCAGGGGAACCGGGACTAGCGAACCGAAGGAGACCCAGTACTTC. Translation gives CASRGTGTSEPKETQYF.

J is TRBJ2-1 and V is TRBV10-1; TRBD2 matches at 10 bases. Trimming took 6 bases from V and 0 from J; bases not matched to a gene: 14. CDR3 length: 19 residues. The germline gives CDR1 WNHNN, CDR2 SYGVQD (reference sequence). Here the CDR3 reads CASRRVRTSGYSSYNEQFF. CDR3 DNA sequence: TGCGCCAGCAGAAGAGTCCGGACTAGCGGATATAGCTCCTACAATGAGCAGTTCTTC.

This sequence joins TRBV6-5 and TRBJ1-2; D possibly corresponds to TRBD1 (5 bases). V shed 4 bases and J shed 4 bases, with 10 bases lying between them. Germline-derived CDR1 and CDR2 are MNHEY and SVGAGI. CDR3 length: 13 amino acids. Here the CDR3 DNA reads TGTGCCAGCAGTTCCGACAGTTCCTATGGCTACACCTTC. Protein sequence: CASSSDSSYGYTF.

This clone was seen a handful of times. This chain links TRBV4-3 with TRBJ1-3; no clear D. CDR3 length: 17 residues. Germline values: CDR1 LGHNA, CDR2 YSLEER. V was trimmed by 2 bases and J by 0 bases, leaving 14 bases between them. As DNA, the CDR3 is TGCGCCAGCAGCCAATCCCGGGCCATTTTCTCTGGAAACACCATATATTTT. Translating it yields CASSQSRAIFSGNTIYF.

The chain employs TRBV30 and TRBJ2-5, with D perhaps TRBD2 (5 bases). Germline assignment: CDR1 GTSNPN and CDR2 SVGIG (reference sequence). The CDR3 length is 13 residues. The V gene lost 7 bases and the J gene lost 4 bases, with 16 bases spanning the gap. CDR3 region: CASSSEGSETQYF. CDR3 coding DNA: TGTGCCTCCTCCTCTGAGGGATCAGAGACCCAGTACTTC.

This chain links TRBV7-3 with TRBJ2-3; TRBD1 might be the D (5 bases). V lost 5 bases and J 3 bases, leaving 18 bases between the germline ends. This CDR3 is 16 amino acids long. The V gene's germline CDR1 is SGHTA and CDR2 FQGTGA. CDR3 bases: TGTGCCAGCAGCGGTGGGGCCCTAAGGGGAACAGATACGCAGTATTTT. Protein product: CASSGGALRGTDTQYF. Full variable domain (missing parts from reference TRBV7-3 and TRBJ2-3): GAGVSQTPSNKVTEKGKYVELRCDPISGHTALYWYRQSLGQGPEFLIYFQGTGAADDSGLPNDRFFAVRPEGSVSTLKIQRTERGDSAVYLCASSGGALRGTDTQYFGPGTRLTVL.

The chain joins TRBV20-1 to TRBJ2-1; no clear D. The germline V gene encodes CDR1 DFQATT and CDR2 SNEGSKA (reference sequence). The CDR3 totals 11 residues. V was trimmed by 0 bases and J by 16 bases, leaving 13 bases between them. The CDR3 spells CSARDRGRDFF. The CDR3 DNA reads as TGCAGTGCTAGAGACCGTGGAAGGGATTTCTTC.

This clone was counted between two and nine times. The V call is TRBV5-1, the J call TRBJ2-7, with D possibly being TRBD2 (6 bases). Trimming cost V 4 bases and J 0 bases, with 14 bases left between them. Germline V gene lookup returns CDR1 SGHRS and CDR2 YFSETQ. The CDR3 has 15 amino acids. CDR3 coding DNA: TGCGCCAGCAGCGGGGGTAGCGGATACTCCTACGAGCAGTACTTC. Amino acid sequence: CASSGGSGYSYEQYF.

The chain has TRBV2 and TRBJ1-2; possibly TRBD1 for D (6 bases). Between the trimmed V and J ends, which lost 7 bases and 5 bases, there was a span of 14 bases. The CDR3 loop spans 13 amino acids. Per the germline V gene, CDR1 is SNHLY and CDR2 is FYNNEI. CDR3 nucleotide sequence: TGTGCCAGCAACAACAGGGCTGAATATGGCTACACCTTC. This encodes CASNNRAEYGYTF.

Within the sample, this clone is medium-sized (0.01 to 0.1%). The chain is built from TRBV6-5 and TRBJ2-1; D not certain. The germline V gene has CDR1 MNHEY and CDR2 SVGAGI. The CDR3 is made up of 14 amino acids. Trimming took 2 bases from V and 0 from J, leaving 5 bases between them. The CDR3: CASSYGISYNEQFF. The CDR3 DNA follows: TGTGCCAGCAGTTACGGGATCTCCTACAATGAGCAGTTCTTC.

The gene calls are TRBV5-4 and TRBJ2-7; TRBD2 matches 11 bases. Germline values: CDR1 SGHNT, CDR2 YYREEE (reference sequence). V dropped 0 bases and J dropped 3; count of bases not matched to a gene: 2. The CDR3 spans 15 residues. The CDR3: CASSLVAGGYYEQYF. The CDR3 DNA follows: TGTGCCAGCAGCTTGGTAGCGGGAGGGTACTACGAGCAGTACTTC.

The J gene is TRBJ2-7, the V gene TRBV7-3, with TRBD2 identical over 10 bases. CDR1 and CDR2 (germline): SGHTA, FQGTGA. This CDR3 is built from 16 residues. With V trimmed by 2 bases and J by 6 bases, 10 bases remained unmatched. The CDR3 here is CASSLRPSGSTGEQYF. CDR3 in DNA: TGTGCCAGCAGCTTACGCCCTAGCGGGAGTACGGGCGAGCAGTACTTC.

The J gene is TRBJ2-1, the V gene TRBV28; D might be TRBD2 (6 bases). The length of the CDR3 is 14 residues. V lost 10 bases and J 0 bases, leaving 13 bases between the germline ends. Germline V gene sequence: CDR1 MDHEN, CDR2 SYDVKM. CDR3 sequence: CATGLLGSYNEQFF. The CDR3 coding sequence is TGTGCCACGGGACTCCTCGGCTCCTACAATGAGCAGTTCTTC.

The rearrangement uses TRBV7-9 and TRBJ2-7; 9 nucleotides line up with TRBD1. The CDR3 consists of 15 residues. With 4 bases clipped from V and 5 bases from J, the junction kept 9 bases outside the gene matches. Germline-derived CDR1 and CDR2 are SEHNR and FQNEAQ (reference sequence). In nucleotides, the CDR3 is TGTGCCAGCAGCTCACCCTCGGACAGGGGCCACGAGCAGTACTTC. Translated: CASSSPSDRGHEQYF. The complete variable domain, with remaining parts taken from reference TRBV7-9 and TRBJ2-7, reads DTGVSQNPRHKITKRGQNVTFRCDPISEHNRLYWYRQTLGQGPEFLTYFQNEAQLEKSRLLSDRFSAERPKGSFSTLEIQRTEQGDSAMYLCASSSPSDRGHEQYFGPGTRLTVT.

The genes are TRBV19 and TRBJ2-7, with 12 positions matching TRBD2. The V and J ends lost 7 bases and 0 bases, in that order; junction bases with no gene match: 4. Per the germline V gene, CDR1 is LNHDA and CDR2 is SQIVND (reference sequence). CDR3 length: 15 residues. CDR3 region: CASTLTSGSSYEQYF. CDR3 in DNA: TGTGCCAGTACTCTGACTAGCGGGAGCTCCTACGAGCAGTACTTC.

In its sample, this clone was seen a few times. This sequence joins TRBV7-3 and TRBJ2-7; TRBD1 agrees at 8 bases. CDR1 is SGHTA, CDR2 FQGTGA, per germline. The J segment lost 5 bases and the V segment lost 5 bases, leaving 8 bases of the junction unmatched. The CDR3 covers 14 residues. The CDR3 nucleotides are TGTGCCAGCAGCCCCACCGGACAGGGTAACGAGCAGTACTTC. Translation: CASSPTGQGNEQYF.

This clone was picked up a small number of times. The chain joins TRBV20-1 to TRBJ1-1, with a weak D call TRBD1 (6 bases). V was cut by 6 bases and J by 8 bases, with 13 bases left in between. In germline, CDR1 is DFQATT, CDR2 SNEGSKA (reference sequence). The CDR3 consists of 11 residues. The CDR3 reads CSAGTGTEAFF. The DNA for the CDR3 is TGCAGTGCCGGAACCGGGACAGAAGCTTTCTTT.

The chain joins TRBV5-1 to TRBJ2-1; D could derive from TRBD1 or TRBD2 (6 bases each). The CDR3 totals 15 residues. The germline gives CDR1 SGHRS, CDR2 YFSETQ. The V end lost 4 bases, the J end lost 5 bases, and 16 bases lay between the germline ends. CDR3 amino acids: CASSPGVWGHNEQFF. CDR3 nucleotide sequence: TGCGCCAGCAGCCCGGGGGTATGGGGGCACAATGAGCAGTTCTTC.

The chain joins TRBV15 to TRBJ2-2, with 9 bases identical to TRBD2. Germline CDR1 LNHNV, CDR2 YYDKDF (reference sequence). The CDR3 is made up of 19 amino acids. V was pared by 4 bases and J by 0 bases, with 12 bases of the junction left unmatched. This chain's CDR3 is CATSIPGLAPDANTGELFF. The CDR3 coding sequence is TGTGCCACCAGCATCCCGGGACTAGCCCCTGACGCGAACACCGGGGAGCTGTTTTTT.

V usage is TRBV9 and J usage is TRBJ2-5; perhaps TRBD1 as D (7 bases). V lost 4 bases to trimming and J lost 5 bases, with 18 bases between them. Germline V gene data show CDR1 as SGDLS and CDR2 as YYNGEE. This CDR3 region has 15 residues. For the CDR3, the DNA is TGTGCCAGCAGCCCCAGGGGGGATAGTTCCGAGACCCAGTACTTC. It is translated as CASSPRGDSSETQYF.